The sequence of this T cell receptor (beta chain) was determined in a study of blood T cell repertoires in COVID-19. About the study: Researchers got acute and convalescent COVID-19 samples from the United States, Italy and Spain. PBMCs, B-cell-depleted T cells, or T cells provided the cDNA or gDNA that made up the material.

This CDR3 region has 14 residues. V lost 1 base and J 2 bases, leaving 8 bases between the germline ends. Germline CDR1 MDHEN, CDR2 SYDVKM. Original processing notes: Reference gene primer amplification in the assay estimated nucleated cell counts. TCRdb's copy holds only in-frame clones and misses some; the assay was immunoSEQ multiplex PCR. That table is the source of V, J and clone size, and D and trimming were worked out from the DNA. The data show fewer than 200,000 clones, roughly nine tenths seen once. The chain is built from TRBV28 and TRBJ1-2; D gene uncertain. The sample comprised peripheral blood. This TCR came from a man aged 18-30 years who had recovered from COVID-19. CDR3 loop: CASSLFPQNYGYTF. CDR3 sequence (DNA): TGTGCCAGCAGTTTATTTCCCCAAAACTATGGCTACACCTTC.